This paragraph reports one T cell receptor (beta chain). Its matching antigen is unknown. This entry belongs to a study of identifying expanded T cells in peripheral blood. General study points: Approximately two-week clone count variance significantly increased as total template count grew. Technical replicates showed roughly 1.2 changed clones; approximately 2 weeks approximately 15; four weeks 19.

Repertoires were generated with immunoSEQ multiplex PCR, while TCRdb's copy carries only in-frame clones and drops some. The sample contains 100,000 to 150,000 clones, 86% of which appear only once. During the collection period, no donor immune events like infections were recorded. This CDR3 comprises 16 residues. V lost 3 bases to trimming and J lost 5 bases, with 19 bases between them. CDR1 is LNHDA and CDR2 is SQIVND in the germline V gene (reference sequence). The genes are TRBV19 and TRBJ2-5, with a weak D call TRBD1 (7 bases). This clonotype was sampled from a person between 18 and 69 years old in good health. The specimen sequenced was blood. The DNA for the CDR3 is TGTGCCAGTAGTATCCGAGGAGGGGGCCGGGGGGAGACCCAGTACTTC. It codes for CASSIRGGGRGETQYF.